The entry below describes one TCR beta chain. Antigen: not known. The sample is drawn from a study of OX40 agonist ivuxolimab in advanced cancers. Study-level results: Among the lowest levels of clonal expansion were found in partial responders at 0.1-3.0 mg/kg. Dose levels from 0.1 to 3.0 mg/kg saw CD4+ and CD8+ blood T cells expand clonally by week 6. Antigen targets of the expanded peripheral T cells went undetermined.

The table came from immunoSEQ multiplex PCR; TCRdb's copy has only in-frame clones and leaves some out. The sample records about 69,000 clones, 65% to 80% being singletons. Individuals having autoimmune disease history or systemic immunosuppression were not enrolled. This receptor was identified in an adult with an advanced solid tumor such as melanoma, head and neck, liver or kidney cancer. Sequenced here: CD4+ or CD8+ T cells sorted from blood, sampled in a trial of the OX40 agonist ivuxolimab.

CDR3 sequence: CASRRTGKTEAFF. In DNA, the CDR3 is TGTGCCAGCAGAAGAACAGGGAAAACTGAAGCTTTCTTT. The chain combines TRBV28 with TRBJ1-1, with a tentative D call TRBD1 (6 bases). V gave up 6 bases and J gave up 5 bases, with 13 bases separating them. The CDR3 consists of 13 residues. Germline V CDR1 and CDR2: MDHEN, SYDVKM.